This T cell receptor (beta chain) was captured by sequencing in a study of blood T cell repertoires in COVID-19 (dated by TCRdb to 2019 to 2021). At the level of the whole study: Samples covering the acute and convalescent phases of COVID-19 were provided by collaborators in the United States, Italy and Spain. A de-identified subject ID, COVID-19 status, age in years and sex were almost always included in the sample metadata. Where HLA class I and class II types were available, the types were taken from metadata supplied by the sample provider, not from assay-based typing. The material from the prospective study consisted of cDNA or gDNA derived from T cells, B-cell-depleted T cells, or PBMCs. Deeply sampled blood TCRbeta repertoires from subjects exposed to, actively infected with, or recovered from COVID-19 were included in the dataset. The repertoires were released in a freely available public database intended as a resource for research on the immune response to SARS-CoV-2. Samples were obtained from the ongoing ImmuneRACE study (first 160 participants) and from approximately 1,200 subjects provided by 6 global collaborators.

Concerning this clone: Its recognized antigen is unknown. No base qualities exist here, and no much larger clone lies one base off it. Distinct nucleotide sequences in the sample also encode this CDR3.

The investigation overall reported the following: The amount of clinical and demographic metadata varied by source and participant and was provided uncurated.

TCRbeta CDR3 regions were amplified from genomic DNA using the immunoSEQ Assay, a bias-controlled multiplex PCR. The source study handled its data this way. Nucleated cell counts per sample were estimated from amplification of reference gene primers within the assay. Sequence reads were collapsed and filtered to measure the absolute abundance of every unique TCRbeta CDR3 rearrangement. For each sample, productive Simpson clonality was calculated by taking the square root of Simpson's diversity index across productive rearrangements. Imported from immuneACCESS, the table was reduced by TCRdb to in-frame sequences with V and J called. These copies leave out some clones; in studies compared against another copy, an unresolved V gene accounts for under half, and the cause of the remainder is not known. V and J calls and clone size are as listed in that table; D and trimming were resolved from the DNA. This sample gives 250,000 to 300,000 clones in total; 75% to 90% of them show up just once. The leading ten clones occupy roughly 9.6% of the sample.

Collaborating institutions collected whole blood in K2EDTA tubes following their own protocols. For TCRbeta analysis, collaborators shipped samples as frozen whole blood, isolated PBMCs, or DNA extracted from either of those sample types. From cysteine to phenylalanine, the CDR3 is 14 amino acids long. The sequence is cut down to CDR3 DNA, 42 bases in frame from base 1. The germline V gene specifies MGHRA as CDR1 and YSYEKL as CDR2. V is pared back by 1 base and J by 4 bases, with 8 bases lying between the germline termini. Rearrangement joined TRBV4-1 to TRBJ1-3; the D region possibly corresponds to TRBD1 (6 bases align). Material for sequencing was peripheral blood. The receptor was derived from a woman in her sixties or seventies with acute or convalescent COVID-19. The CDR3 in this case is CASSQAGAGNTIYF. The DNA sequence is TGCGCCAGCAGCCAAGCAGGGGCCGGAAACACCATATATTTT.